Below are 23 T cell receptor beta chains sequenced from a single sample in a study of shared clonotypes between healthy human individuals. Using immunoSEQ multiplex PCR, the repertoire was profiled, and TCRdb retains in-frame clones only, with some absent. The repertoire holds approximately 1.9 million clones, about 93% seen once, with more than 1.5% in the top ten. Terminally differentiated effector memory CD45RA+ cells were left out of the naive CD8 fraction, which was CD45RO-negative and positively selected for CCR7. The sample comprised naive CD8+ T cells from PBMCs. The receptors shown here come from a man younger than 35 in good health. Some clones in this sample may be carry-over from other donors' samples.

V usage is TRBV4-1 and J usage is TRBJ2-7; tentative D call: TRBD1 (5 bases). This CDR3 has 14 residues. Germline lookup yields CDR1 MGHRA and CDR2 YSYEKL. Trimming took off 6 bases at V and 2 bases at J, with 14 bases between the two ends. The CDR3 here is CASSRLEDTYEQYF. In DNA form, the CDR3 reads TGCGCCAGCAGTCGACTTGAGGACACCTACGAGCAGTACTTC.

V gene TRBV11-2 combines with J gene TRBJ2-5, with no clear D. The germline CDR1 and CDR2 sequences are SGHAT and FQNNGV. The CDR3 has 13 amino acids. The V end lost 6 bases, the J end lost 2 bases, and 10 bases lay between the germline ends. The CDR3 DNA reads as TGTGCCAGCAGACAACATATACAAGAGACCCAGTACTTC. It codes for CASRQHIQETQYF. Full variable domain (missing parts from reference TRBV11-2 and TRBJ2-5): EAGVAQSPRYKIIEKRQSVAFWCNPISGHATLYWYQQILGQGPKLLIQFQNNGVVDDSQLPKDRFSAERLKGVDSTLKIQPAKLEDSAVYLCASRQHIQETQYFGPGTRLLVL.

The CDR3 loop is CASSTGQGNSDGYTF. CDR3 DNA: TGTGCCAGCAGCACAGGACAGGGAAATTCTGATGGCTACACCTTC. J is TRBJ1-2 and V is TRBV9; 8 nucleotides line up with TRBD1. The CDR3 length is 15 residues. Germline CDR1 is SGDLS and CDR2 is YYNGEE. Trimming took 4 bases from V and 6 from J; bases not matched to a gene: 11.

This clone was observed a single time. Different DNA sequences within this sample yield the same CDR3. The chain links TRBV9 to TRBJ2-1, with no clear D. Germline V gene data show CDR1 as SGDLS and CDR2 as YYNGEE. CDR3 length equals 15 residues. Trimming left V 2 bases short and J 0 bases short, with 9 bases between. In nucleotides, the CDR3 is TGTGCCAGCAGCGTTGACCGGAGCTCCTACAATGAGCAGTTCTTC. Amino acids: CASSVDRSSYNEQFF.

The CDR3 bases are TGTGCCAGCAGTCTTCACAGGGGGTTCCAAGAGACCCAGTACTTC. It is translated as CASSLHRGFQETQYF. J is TRBJ2-5 and V is TRBV27, with 8 positions matching TRBD1. The CDR3 has 15 amino acids. Trimming cost V 5 bases and J 1 base; bases outside gene matches: 6. Germline loops: CDR1 MNHEY, CDR2 SMNVEV (reference sequence).

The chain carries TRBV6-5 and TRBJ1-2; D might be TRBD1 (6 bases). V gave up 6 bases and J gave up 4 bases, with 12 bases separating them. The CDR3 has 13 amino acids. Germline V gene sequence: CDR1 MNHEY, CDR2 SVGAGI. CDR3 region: CASSPKGVYGYTF. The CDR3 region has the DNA TGTGCCAGCAGCCCCAAGGGGGTCTATGGCTACACCTTC.

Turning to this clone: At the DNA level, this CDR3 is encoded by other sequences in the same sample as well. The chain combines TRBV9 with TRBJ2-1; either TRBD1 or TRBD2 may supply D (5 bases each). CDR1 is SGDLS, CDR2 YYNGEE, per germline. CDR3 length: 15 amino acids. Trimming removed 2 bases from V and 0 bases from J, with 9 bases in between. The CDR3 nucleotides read TGTGCCAGCAGCGTGGGACGCAGCTCCTACAATGAGCAGTTCTTC. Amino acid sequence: CASSVGRSSYNEQFF.

The CDR3 spells CASSLGSMNWGTGELFF. CDR3 coding DNA: TGTGCCAGCAGCTTAGGGAGCATGAACTGGGGCACCGGGGAGCTGTTTTTT. The chain uses TRBV7-8 and TRBJ2-2, with D uncertain. CDR1 is SGHVS, CDR2 FQNEAQ, per germline. Trimming left V 1 base short and J 4 bases short, with 16 bases between. CDR3 length: 17 amino acids. The full variable domain, in which reference TRBV7-8 and TRBJ2-2 provide the parts outside the CDR3, is GAGVSQSPRYKVAKRGQDVALRCDPISGHVSLFWYQQALGQGPEFLTYFQNEAQLDKSGLPSDRFFAERPEGSVSTLKIQRTQQEDSAVYLCASSLGSMNWGTGELFFGEGSRLTVL.

CDR3 bases: TGTGCCAGCAGCCAGACAGAGGGGGTCACTAATGAAAAACTGTTTTTT. It specifies CASSQTEGVTNEKLFF. The chain links TRBV2 to TRBJ1-4; tentative D call: TRBD1 (6 bases). This CDR3 has 16 amino acids. CDR1 SNHLY and CDR2 FYNNEI come from the germline V gene. V dropped 6 bases and J dropped 2 bases, with 16 bases sitting between them.

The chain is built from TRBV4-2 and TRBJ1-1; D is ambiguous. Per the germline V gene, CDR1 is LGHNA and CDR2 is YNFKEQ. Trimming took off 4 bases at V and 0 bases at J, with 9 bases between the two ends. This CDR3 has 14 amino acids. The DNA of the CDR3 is TGTGCCAGCAGCCTCGGGCAGCTGAACACTGAAGCTTTCTTT. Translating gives CASSLGQLNTEAFF.

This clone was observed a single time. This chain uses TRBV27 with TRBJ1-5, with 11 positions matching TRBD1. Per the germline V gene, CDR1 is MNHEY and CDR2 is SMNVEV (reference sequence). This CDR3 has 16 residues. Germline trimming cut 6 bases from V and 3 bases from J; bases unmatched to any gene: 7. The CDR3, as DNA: TGTGCCAGCAGCCCGGACAGGGGGCAGGCCAATCAGCCCCAGCATTTT. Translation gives CASSPDRGQANQPQHF.

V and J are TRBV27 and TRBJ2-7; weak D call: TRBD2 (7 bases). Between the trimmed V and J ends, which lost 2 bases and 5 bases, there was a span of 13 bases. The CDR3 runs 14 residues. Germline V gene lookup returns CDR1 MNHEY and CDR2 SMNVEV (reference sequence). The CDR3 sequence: CASSLRGGAHEQYF. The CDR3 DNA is TGTGCCAGCAGTTTAAGGGGGGGGGCGCACGAGCAGTACTTC.

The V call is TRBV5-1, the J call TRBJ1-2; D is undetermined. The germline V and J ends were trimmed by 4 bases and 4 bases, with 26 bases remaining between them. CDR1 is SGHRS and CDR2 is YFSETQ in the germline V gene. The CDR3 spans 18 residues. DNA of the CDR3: TGCGCCAGCAGCCGCACAGAGCTTACAGCTTCTTGGGGCTATGGCTACACCTTC. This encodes CASSRTELTASWGYGYTF.

CDR3 region: CASRDRPLNQPQHF. The CDR3 DNA reads TGTGCCAGCAGGGACAGGCCCCTTAATCAGCCCCAGCATTTT. The V gene is TRBV28, the J gene TRBJ1-5, with 7 nucleotides matching TRBD1. This CDR3 comprises 14 residues. The J segment lost 4 bases and the V segment lost 6 bases, leaving 6 bases of the junction unmatched. Germline loops: CDR1 MDHEN, CDR2 SYDVKM. Filled out from reference TRBV28 and TRBJ1-5, the complete variable domain reads DVKVTQSSRYLVKRTGEKVFLECVQDMDHENMFWYRQDPGLGLRLIYFSYDVKMKEKGDIPEGYSVSREKKERFSLILESASTNQTSMYLCASRDRPLNQPQHFGDGTRLSIL.

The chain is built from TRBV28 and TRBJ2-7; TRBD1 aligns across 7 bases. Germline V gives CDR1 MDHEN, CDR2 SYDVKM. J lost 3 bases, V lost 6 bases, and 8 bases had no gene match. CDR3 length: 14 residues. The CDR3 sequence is CASRTGQENYEQYF. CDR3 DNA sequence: TGTGCCAGCAGGACAGGACAGGAGAACTACGAGCAGTACTTC.

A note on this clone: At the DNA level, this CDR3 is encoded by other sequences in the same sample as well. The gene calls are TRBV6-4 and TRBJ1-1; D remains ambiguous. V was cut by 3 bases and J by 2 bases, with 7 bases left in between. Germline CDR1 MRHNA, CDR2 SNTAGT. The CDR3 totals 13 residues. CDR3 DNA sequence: TGTGCCAGCAGTGAGACGGGAAACACTGAAGCTTTCTTT. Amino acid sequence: CASSETGNTEAFF.

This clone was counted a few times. CDR3 sequence (DNA): TGTGCCAGCAGCTTAGCGGGGTCCTACGAGCAGTACTTC. It codes for CASSLAGSYEQYF. The chain employs TRBV7-2 and TRBJ2-7; D remains ambiguous. V was trimmed by 0 bases and J by 1 base, leaving 4 bases between them. The CDR3 loop spans 13 amino acids. Germline CDR1 and CDR2: SGHTA and FQGNSA.

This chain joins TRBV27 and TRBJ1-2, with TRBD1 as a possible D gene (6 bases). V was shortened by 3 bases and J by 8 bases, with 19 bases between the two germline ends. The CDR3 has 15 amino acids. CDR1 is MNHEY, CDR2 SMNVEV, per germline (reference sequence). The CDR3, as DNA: TGTGCCAGCAGTTTGACCCTTGGGGGCGCGGAGGGCTACACCTTC. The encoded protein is CASSLTLGGAEGYTF.

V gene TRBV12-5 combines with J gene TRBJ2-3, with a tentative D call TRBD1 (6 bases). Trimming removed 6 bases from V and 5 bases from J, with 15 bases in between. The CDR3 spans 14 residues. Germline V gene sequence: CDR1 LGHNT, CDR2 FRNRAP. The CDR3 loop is CASGDQGSGDTQYF. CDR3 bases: TGTGCTAGTGGCGATCAGGGGAGTGGAGATACGCAGTATTTT.

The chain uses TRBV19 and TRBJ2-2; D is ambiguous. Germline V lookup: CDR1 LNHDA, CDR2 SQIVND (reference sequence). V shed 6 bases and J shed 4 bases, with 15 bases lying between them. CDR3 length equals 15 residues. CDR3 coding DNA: TGTGCCAGTAGCCTACCCGGGCTTAGCACCGGGGAGCTGTTTTTT. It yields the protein CASSLPGLSTGELFF.

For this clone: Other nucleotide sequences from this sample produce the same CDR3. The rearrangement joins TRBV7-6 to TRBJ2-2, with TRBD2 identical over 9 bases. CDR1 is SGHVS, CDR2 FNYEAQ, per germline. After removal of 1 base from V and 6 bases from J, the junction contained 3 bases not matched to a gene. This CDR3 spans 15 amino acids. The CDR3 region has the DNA TGTGCCAGCAGCTTAGGCGGGAGGGCCCCCGGGGAGCTGTTTTTT. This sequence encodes CASSLGGRAPGELFF.

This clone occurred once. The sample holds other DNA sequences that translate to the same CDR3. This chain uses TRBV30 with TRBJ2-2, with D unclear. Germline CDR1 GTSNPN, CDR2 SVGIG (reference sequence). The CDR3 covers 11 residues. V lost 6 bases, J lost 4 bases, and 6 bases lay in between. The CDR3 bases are TGTGCCTGCCCTCGCACCGGGGAGCTGTTTTTT. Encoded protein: CACPRTGELFF. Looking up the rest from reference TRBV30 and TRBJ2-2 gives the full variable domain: SQTIHQWPATLVQPVGSPLSLECTVEGTSNPNLYWYRQAAGRGLQLLFYSVGIGQISSEVPQNLSASRPQDRQFILSSKKLLLSDSGFYLCACPRTGELFFGEGSRLTVL.

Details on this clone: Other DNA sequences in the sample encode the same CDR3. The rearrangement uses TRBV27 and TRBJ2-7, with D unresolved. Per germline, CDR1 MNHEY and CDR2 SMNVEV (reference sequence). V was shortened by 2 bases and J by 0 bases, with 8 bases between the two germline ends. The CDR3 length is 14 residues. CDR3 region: CASSLVGSSYEQYF. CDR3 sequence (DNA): TGTGCCAGCAGTTTAGTGGGAAGCTCCTACGAGCAGTACTTC.